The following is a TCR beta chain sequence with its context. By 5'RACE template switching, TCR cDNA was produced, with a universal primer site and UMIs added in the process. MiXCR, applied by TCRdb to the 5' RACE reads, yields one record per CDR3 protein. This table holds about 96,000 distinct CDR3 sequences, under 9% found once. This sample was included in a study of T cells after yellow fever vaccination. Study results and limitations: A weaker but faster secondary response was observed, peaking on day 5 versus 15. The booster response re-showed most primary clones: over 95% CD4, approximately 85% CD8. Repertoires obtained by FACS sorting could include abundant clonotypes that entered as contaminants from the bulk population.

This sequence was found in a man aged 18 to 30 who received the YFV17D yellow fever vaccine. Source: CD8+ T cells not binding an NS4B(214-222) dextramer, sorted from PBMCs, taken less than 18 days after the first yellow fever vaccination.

CDR3 in DNA: TGTGCCACCAGCAGTGCAGGGTACCACGAGCAGTACGTC. This codes for CATSSAGYHEQYV. The chain links TRBV15 to TRBJ2-7; a weak D match, TRBD1 (5 bases). This CDR3 region has 13 residues. Trimming took 3 bases from V and 5 from J, leaving 11 bases between them. CDR1 is LNHNV, CDR2 YYDKDF, per germline (reference sequence).